The clone carrying this T cell receptor beta chain was found a few times. The antigen remains unidentified. CDR1 and CDR2 from the germline V gene are SGHRS and YFSETQ. With 4 bases clipped from V and 4 bases from J, the junction kept 4 bases outside the gene matches. The CDR3 runs to 14 residues. TCRdb independently ran MiXCR on the 5' RACE reads; one entry per CDR3 protein. The sample records 90,000 to 120,000 distinct CDR3 sequences, less than 25% being singletons. The data were taken from a study of CD8 T cells in ankylosing spondylitis. General study points: In synovial fluid and blood from reactive arthritis, some motif variants were previously reported.

The specimen was synovial fluid, either unsorted or a sorted T cell fraction (not recorded which). This clonotype was obtained from a male donor with ankylosing spondylitis. The chain links TRBV5-1 to TRBJ1-5; 8 bases map to TRBD1. The CDR3: CASSAGTGNQPQHF. The CDR3 DNA reads as TGCGCCAGCAGCGCGGGGACAGGTAATCAGCCCCAGCATTTT.